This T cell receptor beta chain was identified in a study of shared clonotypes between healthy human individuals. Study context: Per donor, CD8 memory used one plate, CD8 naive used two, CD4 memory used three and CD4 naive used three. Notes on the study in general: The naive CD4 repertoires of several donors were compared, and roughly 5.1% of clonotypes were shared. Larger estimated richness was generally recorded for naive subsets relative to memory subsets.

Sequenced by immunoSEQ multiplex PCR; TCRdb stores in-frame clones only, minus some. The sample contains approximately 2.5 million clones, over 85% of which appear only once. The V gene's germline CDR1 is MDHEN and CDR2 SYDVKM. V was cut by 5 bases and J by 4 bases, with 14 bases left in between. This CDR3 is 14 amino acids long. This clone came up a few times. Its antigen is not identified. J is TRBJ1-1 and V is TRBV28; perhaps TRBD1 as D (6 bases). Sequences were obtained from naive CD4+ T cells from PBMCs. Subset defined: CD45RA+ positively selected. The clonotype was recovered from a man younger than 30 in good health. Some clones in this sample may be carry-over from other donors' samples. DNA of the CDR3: TGTGCCAGCAGTATACAGGGTGGCGCCACTGAAGCTTTCTTT. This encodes CASSIQGGATEAFF.